The entry that follows covers one T cell receptor (beta chain) sequence. The data belong to a study of cytomegalovirus exposure and HLA in healthy donors. Both 60 Vbeta primers and 13 Jbeta primers went into the PCR. Some clones are missing from TCRdb's copy, which holds only in-frame ones; the method was immunoSEQ multiplex PCR. Of more than 95,000 clones listed, under 90% are singletons. The CDR3 is 17 residues long. The germline CDR1 and CDR2 sequences are LGHNT and FRNRAP. Trimming pared 7 bases from V and 4 bases from J, leaving 25 bases between. This TCR was recovered from a woman in her 40s in good health and CMV-seropositive. The V and J genes are TRBV12-5 and TRBJ1-2; D is perhaps TRBD1 (5 bases). The sample consisted of PBMCs. For the CDR3, the DNA is TGTGCTAGTGCCCCCATCCCCCTACGGGGGTACCTCTATGGCTACACCTTC. This encodes CASAPIPLRGYLYGYTF.